The entry that follows covers one T cell receptor beta chain sequence. Antigen: not known. This CDR3 comprises 14 residues. The V gene's germline CDR1 is MNHEY and CDR2 SVGAGI. V dropped 5 bases and J dropped 5; count of bases not matched to a gene: 7. These data belong to a study of T-cell memory formation after mild COVID-19. Regarding the study as a whole: Mainly in CM and EM were contracting CD4+ clones; CD8+ were in EMRA. Memory cells collected pre-infection included some clones that later responded, suggesting cross-reactive memory joined.

5'RACE primed at constant segments yielded TCR alpha and TCR beta cDNA libraries bearing sample barcodes and UMIs. TCRdb re-called the 5' RACE reads through MiXCR, storing one row per CDR3 protein. The sample carries hundreds of thousands of distinct CDR3 sequences, around a quarter recorded once. Sequenced material: PBMCs or a T cell subset sorted from them (not recorded which). The rearrangement joins TRBV6-5 to TRBJ1-2; 8 bases align to TRBD1. The source of this sequence is an adult woman who had mild COVID-19 (a few samples of this study predate the infection). Cell type and time point are not known. The CDR3 loop is CASSPGTGGYGYTF. CDR3 bases: TGTGCCAGCAGTCCTGGGACAGGCGGGTATGGCTACACCTTC.